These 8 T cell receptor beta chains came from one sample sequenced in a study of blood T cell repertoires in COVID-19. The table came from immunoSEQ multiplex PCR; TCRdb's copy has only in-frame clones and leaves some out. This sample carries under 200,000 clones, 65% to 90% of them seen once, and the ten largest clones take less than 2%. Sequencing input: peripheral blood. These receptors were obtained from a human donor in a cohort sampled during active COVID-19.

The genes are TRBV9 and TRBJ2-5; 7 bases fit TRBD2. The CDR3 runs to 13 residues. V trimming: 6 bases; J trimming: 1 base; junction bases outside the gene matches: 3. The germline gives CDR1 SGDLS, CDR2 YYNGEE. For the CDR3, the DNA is TGTGCCAGCACCGGCGGGGGCCAAGAGACCCAGTACTTC. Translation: CASTGGGQETQYF.

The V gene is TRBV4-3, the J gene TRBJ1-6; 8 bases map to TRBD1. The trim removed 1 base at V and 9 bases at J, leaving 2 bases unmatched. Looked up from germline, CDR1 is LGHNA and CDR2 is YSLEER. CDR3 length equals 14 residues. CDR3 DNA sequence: TGCGCCAGCAGCCAAGGGACAGGGAGTTCACCCCTCCACTTT. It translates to CASSQGTGSSPLHF.

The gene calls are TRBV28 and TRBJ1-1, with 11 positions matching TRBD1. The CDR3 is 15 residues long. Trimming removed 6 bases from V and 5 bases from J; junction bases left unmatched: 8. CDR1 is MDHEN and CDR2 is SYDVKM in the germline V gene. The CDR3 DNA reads TGTGCCAGCAGCGACGGGGACAGGGGGTTGACTGAAGCTTTCTTT. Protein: CASSDGDRGLTEAFF.

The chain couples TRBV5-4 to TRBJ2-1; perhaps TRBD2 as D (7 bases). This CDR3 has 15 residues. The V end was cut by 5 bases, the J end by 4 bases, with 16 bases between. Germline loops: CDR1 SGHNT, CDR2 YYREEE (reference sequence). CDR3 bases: TGTGCCAGCAGGGGAGGGGGGGGACCGTACAATGAGCAGTTCTTC. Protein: CASRGGGGPYNEQFF. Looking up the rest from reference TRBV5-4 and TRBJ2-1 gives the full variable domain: ETGVTQSPTHLIKTRGQQVTLRCSSQSGHNTVSWYQQALGQGPQFIFQYYREEENGRGNFPPRFSGLQFPNYSSELNVNALELDDSALYLCASRGGGGPYNEQFFGPGTRLTVL.

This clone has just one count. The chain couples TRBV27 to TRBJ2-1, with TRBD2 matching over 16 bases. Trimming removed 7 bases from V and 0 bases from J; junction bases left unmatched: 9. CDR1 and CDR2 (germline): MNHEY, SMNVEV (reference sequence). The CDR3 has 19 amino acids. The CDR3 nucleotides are TGTGCCAGCACCCCATCTGGGACTAGCGGGAGGGTCTCCTACAATGAGCAGTTCTTC. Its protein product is CASTPSGTSGRVSYNEQFF.

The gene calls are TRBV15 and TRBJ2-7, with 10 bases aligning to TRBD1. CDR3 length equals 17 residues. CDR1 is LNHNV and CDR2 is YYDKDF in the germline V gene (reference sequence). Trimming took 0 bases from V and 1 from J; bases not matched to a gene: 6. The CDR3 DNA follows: TGTGCCACCAGCAGAGATACCGGGACAGGGGCATCCTACGAGCAGTACTTC. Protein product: CATSRDTGTGASYEQYF. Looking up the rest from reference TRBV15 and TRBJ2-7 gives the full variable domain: DAMVIQNPRYQVTQFGKPVTLSCSQTLNHNVMYWYQQKSSQAPKLLFHYYDKDFNNEADTPDNFQSRRPNTSFCFLDIRSPGLGDTAMYLCATSRDTGTGASYEQYFGPGTRLTVT.

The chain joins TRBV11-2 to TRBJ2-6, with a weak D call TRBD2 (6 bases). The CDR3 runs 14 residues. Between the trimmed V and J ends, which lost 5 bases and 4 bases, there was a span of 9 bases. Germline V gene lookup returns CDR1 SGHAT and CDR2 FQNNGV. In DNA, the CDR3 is TGTGCCAGCAGCGGAGGGGCCGGGGCCAACGTCCTGACTTTC. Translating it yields CASSGGAGANVLTF.

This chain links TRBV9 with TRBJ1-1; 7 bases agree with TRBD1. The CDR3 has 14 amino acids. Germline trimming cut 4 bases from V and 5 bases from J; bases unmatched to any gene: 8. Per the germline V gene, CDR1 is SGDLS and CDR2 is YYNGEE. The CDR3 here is CASSPGQIGTEAFF. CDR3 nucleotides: TGTGCCAGCAGCCCGGGACAGATTGGGACTGAAGCTTTCTTT.